Presented here are 14 T cell receptor beta chains from one specimen sequenced in a study of T cell clonality in common variable immunodeficiency. Study-level results: Reportedly, TCR beta sequences from common variable immunodeficiency showed fewer deletions and N-nucleotide insertions.

Data came from immunoSEQ multiplex PCR; TCRdb stores just in-frame clones and leaves some out. The sample yields 25,000 to 30,000 clones, without any singletons. Which antigens these TCRs recognize remains unknown. The sequenced material came from peripheral blood mononuclear cells. The receptors stem from a human donor with common variable immunodeficiency.

Turning to this clone: With the read ending 3 residues before the CDR3 end, the germline J gene is used to fill in that end. The rearrangement joins TRBV29-1 to TRBJ2-5; 10 nucleotides agree with TRBD2. The ends lost 8 bases at V and 5 bases at J; junction bases unmatched: 11. Germline lookup yields CDR1 SQVTM and CDR2 ANQGSEA. The CDR3 covers 14 residues. This CDR3 reads CSFKRGGLGETQYF. Incomplete CDR3 DNA: TGCAGCTTCAAGCGGGGGGGCTTGGGGGAGACC.

A word on this clone: The read ends 3 residues before the CDR3 terminus; that terminus is restored from the germline J gene. J is TRBJ2-3 and V is TRBV2, with D tentatively TRBD2 (5 bases). Germline CDR1 is SNHLY and CDR2 is FYNNEI. Trimming took 7 bases from V and 2 from J, leaving 13 bases between them. The CDR3 sequence is 14 residues long. The CDR3 loop is CASKRADYTDTQYF. CDR3 DNA, as far as it was read: TGTGCCAGCAAAAGGGCAGACTACACAGATACG.

This clone was counted many times. With the read ending 3 residues before the CDR3 end, the germline J gene is used to fill in that end. V and J are TRBV30 and TRBJ1-2; maybe TRBD1 (5 bases). From germline, CDR1 is GTSNPN and CDR2 SVGIG (reference sequence). Trimming removed 2 bases from V and 4 bases from J, with 14 bases in between. There are 14 residues in the CDR3. The sequenced CDR3 bases are TGTGCCTGGAGTTATGTTGGCGGGGCCTATGGC. It translates to CAWSYVGGAYG. The entire CDR3 protein reads CAWSYVGGAYGYTF.

About this clone itself: The read stops 3 residues short of the end of the CDR3; the missing end is completed from the germline J gene. The genes are TRBV7-3 and TRBJ1-2; TRBD1 is a possible D gene (5 bases). The CDR3 sequence is 16 residues long. The germline CDR1 and CDR2 sequences are SGHTA and FQGTGA. Trimming removed 2 bases at V and 0 bases at J, with 13 bases between. This CDR3 reads CASSLRGGATNYGYTF. The CDR3 DNA, read in part, is TGTGCCAGCAGCTTACGAGGCGGGGCAACTAACTATGGC.

CDR3 DNA, as far as it was read: TGTGCCAGCTCAGCGGCAGCAGGGAGGGAAGCCGAG. Translated: CASSAAAGREAE. The CDR3 in full is CASSAAAGREAEQYF. V gene TRBV18 combines with J gene TRBJ2-7; the match to TRBD2 covers 7 bases. The sequenced fragment ends 3 residues before the CDR3 boundary, so the rest is inferred from the germline J gene. The V gene's germline CDR1 is KGHSH and CDR2 LQKENI. V was pared by 5 bases and J by 6 bases, with 13 bases of the junction left unmatched. The CDR3 spans 15 residues. Filled out from reference TRBV18 and TRBJ2-7, the complete variable domain reads NAGVMQNPRHLVRRRGQEARLRCSPMKGHSHVYWYRQLPEEGLKFMVYLQKENIIDESGMPKERFSAEFPKEGPSILRIQQVVRGDSAAYFCASSAAAGREAEQYFGPGTRLTVT.

This clone occurred many times. The CDR3 extends 3 residues past the end of the read, so its final part is completed from the germline J gene. The chain combines TRBV19 with TRBJ1-3; the match to TRBD1 covers 7 bases. CDR3 length: 15 amino acids. Germline V CDR1 and CDR2: LNHDA, SQIVND (reference sequence). Trimming at V came to 5 bases and at J to 2 bases, leaving 6 bases not matched to a gene. CDR3 bases read: TGTGCCAGTAGTCCCCTCCAGGGGGCTGGAAACACC. This translates into CASSPLQGAGNT. The CDR3 in its entirety is CASSPLQGAGNTIYF.

This clone has only a few counts. The sequenced fragment ends 3 residues before the CDR3 boundary, so the rest is inferred from the germline J gene. J is TRBJ2-7 and V is TRBV5-1, with 9 positions matching TRBD1. Germline loops: CDR1 SGHRS, CDR2 YFSETQ. This CDR3 is built from 16 residues. Trimming at V came to 3 bases and at J to 0 bases, leaving 7 bases not matched to a gene. The CDR3 bases that were read are TGCGCCAGCAGCTACACAGGGGGCCAAAACTCCTACGAG. It codes for CASSYTGGQNSYE. The entire CDR3 reads CASSYTGGQNSYEQYF.

On this clone itself: The CDR3 extends 3 residues past the end of the read, so its final part is completed from the germline J gene. The chain combines TRBV19 with TRBJ2-1, with D perhaps matching TRBD1 (5 bases). V dropped 1 base and J dropped 4 bases, with 14 bases sitting between them. The CDR3 is made up of 16 amino acids. Per the germline V gene, CDR1 is LNHDA and CDR2 is SQIVND (reference sequence). The part of the CDR3 DNA that was read is TGTGCCAGTAGTATAGGGTCAGGGTATCTTTACAATGAG. Amino acids: CASSIGSGYLYNE. The full CDR3 is CASSIGSGYLYNEQFF. The full variable domain, with the rest looked up from reference TRBV19 and TRBJ2-1, is DGGITQSPKYLFRKEGQNVTLSCEQNLNHDAMYWYRQDPGQGLRLIYYSQIVNDFQKGDIAEGYSVSREKKESFPLTVTSAQKNPTAFYLCASSIGSGYLYNEQFFGPGTRLTVL.

At least ten counts were recorded for this clone. With the read ending 3 residues before the CDR3 end, the germline J gene is used to fill in that end. The gene calls are TRBV18 and TRBJ2-5; D is perhaps TRBD1 (5 bases). This CDR3 spans 14 amino acids. The V gene's germline CDR1 is KGHSH and CDR2 LQKENI. The V gene lost 3 bases and the J gene lost 2 bases, with 10 bases spanning the gap. The CDR3 bases that were read are TGTGCCAGCTCACCGAGGACACGGCAAGAGACC. This codes for CASSPRTRQET. The whole CDR3 sequence is CASSPRTRQETQYF.

This clone was found a few times. Read coverage stops 3 residues before the CDR3 terminus; the germline J gene supplies the remainder. J is TRBJ2-2 and V is TRBV2; 8 bases align to TRBD1. V lost 6 bases and J lost 4; bases outside the gene matches: 7. Germline loops: CDR1 SNHLY, CDR2 FYNNEI. The CDR3 sequence is 15 residues long. This CDR3 is CASSGQGRGTGELFF. Partial CDR3 DNA: TGTGCCAGCAGCGGACAGGGAAGGGGCACCGGGGAG.

This clone showed up many times. Read data end 3 residues before the CDR3 end; the end is taken from the germline J gene. This chain joins TRBV7-8 and TRBJ2-7; tentatively, D is TRBD2 (6 bases). With 6 bases removed from V and 1 base from J, the gap between germline ends came to 10 bases. The CDR3 runs to 13 residues. Germline assignment: CDR1 SGHVS and CDR2 FQNEAQ. CDR3 bases read: TGTGCCAGCAGGCCAAGCGGGTCCTACGAG. Translated: CASRPSGSYE. The full CDR3 protein reads CASRPSGSYEQYF.

This clone showed up just a few times. The CDR3 is cut off 3 residues early in the read; its end comes from the germline J gene. The rearrangement links TRBV7-9 to TRBJ2-1; 7 bases map to TRBD1. Germline CDR1 SEHNR, CDR2 FQNEAQ (reference sequence). V shed 1 base, J shed 6 bases, and the junction held 3 bases outside the gene matches. This CDR3 has 14 amino acids. Partial CDR3 DNA: TGTGCCAGCAGCTTAGGGGACAGCCGCAATGAG. Amino acid sequence: CASSLGDSRNE. The whole CDR3 reads CASSLGDSRNEQFF.

With regard to this clone: The read ends 3 residues before the CDR3 terminus; that terminus is restored from the germline J gene. The genes are TRBV7-9 and TRBJ1-1, with 7 bases identical to TRBD1. With V trimmed by 1 base and J by 5 bases, 4 bases remained unmatched. In germline, CDR1 is SEHNR, CDR2 FQNEAQ (reference sequence). The CDR3 contains 14 residues. CDR3 loop: CASSLGTGVTEAFF. The part of the CDR3 DNA that was read is TGTGCCAGCAGCTTAGGAACAGGGGTTACTGAA.

In the case of this clone: The observed sequence ends 3 residues before the CDR3 terminus, with the missing tail filled in from the germline J gene. The V and J genes are TRBV30 and TRBJ2-1; D uncertain. With 1 base removed from V and 8 bases from J, the gap between germline ends came to 21 bases. Germline CDR1 and CDR2: GTSNPN and SVGIG (reference sequence). CDR3 size: 16 residues. The CDR3: CAWSDRSYLNFHEQFF. The part of the CDR3 DNA that was read is TGTGCCTGGAGTGATCGGTCCTACCTAAATTTCCATGAG.